The 7 T cell receptor beta chains presented below share a single source sample, sequenced in a study of post-analysis software for immune sequencing data. Findings and caveats of the study: Included in a set of about five TRBV segments more frequent in patients than controls were TRBV5-6, TRBV5-1 and TRBV20-1.

These TCRs are of unknown antigen specificity. TCR beta cDNA libraries included unique molecular identifiers. TCRdb re-analysed the PCR reads in MiXCR, keeping a single row per CDR3 protein. The data show 750,000 to 950,000 distinct CDR3 sequences, roughly 46% seen once. Sequences were obtained from blood. These TCRs come from a girl aged 10-17 years with multiple sclerosis.

The V gene is TRBV27, the J gene TRBJ1-1; D is unresolved. The CDR3 is 13 amino acids. Per the germline V gene, CDR1 is MNHEY and CDR2 is SMNVEV (reference sequence). Trimming pared 6 bases from V and 8 bases from J, leaving 16 bases between. The CDR3 loop reads CASRLGTASEAFF. CDR3 bases: TGTGCCAGCAGGTTAGGCACAGCCTCAGAAGCTTTCTTT.

The sample holds a few counts of this clonotype. This chain connects TRBV20-1 to TRBJ2-1; D gene uncertain. The CDR3 loop spans 14 amino acids. The V gene's germline CDR1 is DFQATT and CDR2 SNEGSKA (reference sequence). The V and J ends lost 0 bases and 8 bases respectively, with 14 bases between them. CDR3 region: CSAREGNSRDEQFF. DNA of the CDR3: TGCAGTGCTAGAGAAGGTAATAGCCGGGATGAGCAGTTCTTC.

This clonotype came up a few times. The chain joins TRBV10-3 to TRBJ2-1; no reliable D call. Trimming shortened V by 5 bases and J by 8 bases, and 13 bases separated the two germline ends. The CDR3 contains 13 residues. Germline V gene lookup returns CDR1 ENHRY and CDR2 SYGVKD. CDR3 nucleotide sequence: TGTGCCATCAGTCCTGACCAAACCCATGAGCAGTTCTTC. Translating gives CAISPDQTHEQFF.

This clonotype occurred a few times. V and J are TRBV20-1 and TRBJ2-5; 7 nucleotides line up with TRBD1. The CDR3 consists of 13 residues. Germline values: CDR1 DFQATT, CDR2 SNEGSKA (reference sequence). J was trimmed by 2 bases and V by 4 bases; bases with no gene match: 4. The CDR3 loop is CSANPGGQETQYF. Here the CDR3 DNA reads TGCAGTGCTAATCCAGGGGGTCAAGAGACCCAGTACTTC.

The chain combines TRBV5-5 with TRBJ2-7; no definite D call. Germline V lookup: CDR1 SGHKS, CDR2 YYEKEE (reference sequence). This CDR3 region has 16 residues. The V end was cut by 6 bases, the J end by 5 bases, with 24 bases between. CDR3: CASTTRSRQDAHEQYF. The CDR3 nucleotides read TGTGCCAGCACCACCCGATCCAGGCAGGACGCCCACGAGCAGTACTTC.

The V call is TRBV7-3, the J call TRBJ2-7, with TRBD2 matching 14 bases. This CDR3 is built from 16 residues. Germline trimming cut 4 bases from V and 5 bases from J; bases unmatched to any gene: 7. Germline CDR1 and CDR2: SGHTA and FQGTGA. CDR3 loop: CASSYGLAGGIHEQYF. The CDR3 bases are TGTGCCAGCAGCTACGGACTAGCGGGAGGTATCCACGAGCAGTACTTC.

The V and J genes are TRBV7-2 and TRBJ1-1; TRBD1 matches 7 bases. This CDR3 is built from 15 residues. The germline CDR1 and CDR2 sequences are SGHTA and FQGNSA. V shed 5 bases and J 0 bases; nucleotides not matched to a gene: 6. CDR3 sequence: CASSTQGGVNTEAFF. In nucleotides, the CDR3 is TGTGCCAGCAGCACCCAGGGGGGAGTGAACACTGAAGCTTTCTTT.